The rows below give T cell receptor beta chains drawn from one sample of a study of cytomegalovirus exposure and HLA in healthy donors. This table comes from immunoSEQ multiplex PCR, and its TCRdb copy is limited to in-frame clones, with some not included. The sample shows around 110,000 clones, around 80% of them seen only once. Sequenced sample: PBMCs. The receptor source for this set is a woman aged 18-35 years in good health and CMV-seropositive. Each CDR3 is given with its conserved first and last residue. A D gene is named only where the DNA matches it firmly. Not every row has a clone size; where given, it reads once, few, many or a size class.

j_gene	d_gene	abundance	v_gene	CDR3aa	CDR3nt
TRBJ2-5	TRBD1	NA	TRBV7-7	CASSLEPYTDRVQETQYF	TGTGCTAGCAGCTTAGAACCGTATACGGACAGGGTACAAGAGACCCAGTACTTC
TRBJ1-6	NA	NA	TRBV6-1	CASNRESPLHF	TGTGCCAGCAACCGAGAATCACCCCTCCACTTT
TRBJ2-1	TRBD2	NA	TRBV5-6	CASSPPGGSRSEQFF	TGTGCCAGCAGCCCTCCCGGCGGGAGCAGGAGTGAGCAGTTCTTC
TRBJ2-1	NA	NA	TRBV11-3	CASSLRGPGEQFF	TGTGCCAGCAGCTTGCGGGGGCCAGGTGAGCAGTTCTTC
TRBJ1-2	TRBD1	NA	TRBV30	CAWNQGRTGVDYTF	TGTGCCTGGAACCAAGGGAGGACAGGGGTCGACTACACCTTC
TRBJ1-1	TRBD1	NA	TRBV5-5	CASSWGQKNTEAFF	TGTGCCAGCAGCTGGGGACAGAAGAACACTGAAGCTTTCTTT
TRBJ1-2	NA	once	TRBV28	CASSPAQAYGYTF	TGTGCCAGCAGTCCCGCCCAGGCCTATGGCTACACCTTC
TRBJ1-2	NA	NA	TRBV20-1	CSAVFRQGYTF	TGCAGTGCAGTCTTTCGCCAGGGCTACACCTTC
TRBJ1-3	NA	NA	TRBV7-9	CASSLASGYHRNTIYF	TGTGCCAGCAGCTTAGCGAGCGGGTACCATAGAAACACCATATATTTT
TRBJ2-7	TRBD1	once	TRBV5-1	CASSISGGPYEQYF	TGCGCCAGCAGCATCTCAGGGGGTCCCTACGAGCAGTACTTC
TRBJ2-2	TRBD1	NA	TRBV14	CASSQRTGRSGELFF	TGTGCCAGCAGCCAGAGGACAGGGCGAAGCGGGGAGCTGTTTTTT
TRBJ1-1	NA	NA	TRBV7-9	CASSLDRLRPHTEAFF	TGTGCCAGCAGCTTAGACAGGCTCCGACCCCACACTGAAGCTTTCTTT
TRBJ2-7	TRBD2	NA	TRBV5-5	CAGGETSSGEQYF	TGTGCCGGAGGAGAGACTAGCAGTGGCGAGCAGTACTTC
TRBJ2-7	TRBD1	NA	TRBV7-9	CSSSLGTGDEQYF	TGTTCCAGCAGCTTAGGGACAGGGGACGAGCAGTACTTC
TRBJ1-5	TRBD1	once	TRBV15	CATSSRTGVRGQPQHF	TGTGCCACCAGCAGCAGAACAGGGGTAAGAGGTCAGCCCCAGCATTTT
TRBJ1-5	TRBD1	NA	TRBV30	CAWSIGQGAYQPQHF	TGTGCCTGGAGTATAGGACAGGGGGCTTATCAGCCCCAGCATTTT
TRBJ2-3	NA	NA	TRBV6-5	CASIGGNPSTDTQYF	TGTGCCAGCATAGGGGGAAACCCTAGCACAGATACGCAGTATTTT
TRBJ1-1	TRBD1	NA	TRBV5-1	CASSFRQGRLNTEAFF	TGCGCCAGCAGCTTTCGACAGGGGAGATTGAACACTGAAGCTTTCTTT
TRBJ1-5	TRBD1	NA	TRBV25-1	CVSTILQGQGSNQPQHF	TGTGTCAGCACCATACTTCAGGGACAGGGTAGCAATCAGCCCCAGCATTTT
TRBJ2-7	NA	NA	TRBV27	CASSFARSYEQYF	TGTGCCAGCAGTTTTGCCAGGTCCTACGAGCAGTACTTC
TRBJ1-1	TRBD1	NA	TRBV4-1	CASSARQGVNTEAFF	TGCGCCAGCAGCGCCCGACAGGGAGTGAACACTGAAGCTTTCTTT
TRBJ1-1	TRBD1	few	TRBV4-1	CASSPGTANTEAFF	TGCGCCAGCAGCCCCGGGACAGCGAACACTGAAGCTTTCTTT
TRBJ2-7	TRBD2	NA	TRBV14	CASSWGGSYEQYF	TGTGCCAGCAGCTGGGGGGGCTCCTACGAGCAGTACTTC
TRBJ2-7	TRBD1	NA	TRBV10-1	CASSRSGGDDEQYF	TGCGCCAGCAGTAGGTCAGGGGGTGACGACGAGCAGTACTTC
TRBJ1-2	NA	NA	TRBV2	CASSGQGNYGYTF	TGTGCCAGCAGTGGGCAGGGAAACTATGGCTACACCTTC
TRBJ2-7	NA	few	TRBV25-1	CASSESGSPNEQYF	TGTGCCAGCAGTGAATCCGGGAGTCCCAACGAGCAGTACTTC
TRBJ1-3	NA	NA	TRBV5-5	CASTSLSSGNTIYF	TGTGCCAGCACCTCCTTGAGCTCTGGAAACACCATATATTTT
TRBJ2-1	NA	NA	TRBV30	CAWQYWSSYNEQFF	TGTGCCTGGCAGTACTGGAGCTCCTACAATGAGCAGTTCTTC
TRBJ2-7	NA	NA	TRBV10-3	CATRSGTSSYEQYF	TGTGCCACCCGTAGCGGAACTAGCTCCTACGAGCAGTACTTC
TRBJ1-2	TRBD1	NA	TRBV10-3	CAISSSFSRDRAGYTF	TGTGCCATCAGTTCCTCTTTTAGCCGGGACAGGGCCGGCTACACCTTC
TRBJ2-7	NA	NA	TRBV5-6	CASSAEDPGVHEQYF	TGTGCCAGCAGCGCGGAAGACCCAGGGGTCCACGAGCAGTACTTC
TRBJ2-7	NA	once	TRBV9	CASSVEGRAHEQYF	TGTGCCAGCAGCGTAGAAGGCAGGGCCCACGAGCAGTACTTC
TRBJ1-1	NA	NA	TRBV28	CASIRDTSRSTEAFF	TGTGCCAGCATCCGGGACACCTCTCGGAGCACTGAAGCTTTCTTT
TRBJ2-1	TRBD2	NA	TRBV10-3	CAISEGVAGVIGEQFF	TGTGCCATCAGTGAAGGAGTAGCGGGAGTGATAGGTGAGCAGTTCTTC
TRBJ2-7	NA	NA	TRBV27	CASRLAGSYEQYF	TGTGCCAGCAGGCTGGCGGGGTCCTACGAGCAGTACTTC
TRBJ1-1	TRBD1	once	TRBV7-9	CASSSQGATEAFF	TGTGCCAGCAGCTCCCAGGGGGCCACCGAAGCTTTCTTT
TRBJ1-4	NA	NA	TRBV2	CASRLDSNNEKLFF	TGTGCCAGCCGATTGGACAGTAATAATGAAAAACTGTTTTTT
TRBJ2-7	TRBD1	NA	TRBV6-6	CAVLDRAAYEQYF	TGTGCCGTCCTCGACAGGGCGGCCTACGAGCAGTACTTC
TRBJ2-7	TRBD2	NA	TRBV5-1	CASSWGSGSIDEQYF	TGCGCCAGCAGCTGGGGTAGCGGGAGTATCGACGAGCAGTACTTC
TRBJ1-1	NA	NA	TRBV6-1	CASSEKGLEAFF	TGTGCCAGCAGTGAAAAGGGGCTCGAGGCTTTCTTT
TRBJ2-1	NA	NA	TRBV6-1	CASSDGRANGQFF	TGTGCCAGCAGTGACGGGCGGGCGAACGGGCAGTTCTTC
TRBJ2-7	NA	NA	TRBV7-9	CASSVYYEQYF	TGTGCCAGCAGCGTCTATTACGAGCAGTACTTC
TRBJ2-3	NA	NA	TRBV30	CAWTIKGRDTQYF	TGTGCCTGGACCATCAAGGGGAGGGATACGCAGTATTTT
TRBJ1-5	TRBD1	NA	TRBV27	CATAGTADSNQPQHF	TGTGCCACCGCGGGGACAGCTGATAGCAATCAGCCCCAGCATTTT
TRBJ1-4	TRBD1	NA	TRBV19	CASNRGFNEKLFF	TGTGCCAGTAACAGGGGGTTTAATGAAAAACTGTTTTTT
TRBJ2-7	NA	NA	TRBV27	CASSRLPISYEQYF	TGTGCCAGCAGTCGACTACCGATCTCCTACGAGCAGTACTTC
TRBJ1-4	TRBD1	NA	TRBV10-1	CASSEFTTGEVEKLFF	TGCGCCAGCAGTGAGTTTACGACAGGGGAGGTGGAAAAACTGTTTTTT
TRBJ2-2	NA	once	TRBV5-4	CASSRDTRGTGELFF	TGTGCCAGCAGTCGGGACACCCGAGGCACCGGGGAGCTGTTTTTT